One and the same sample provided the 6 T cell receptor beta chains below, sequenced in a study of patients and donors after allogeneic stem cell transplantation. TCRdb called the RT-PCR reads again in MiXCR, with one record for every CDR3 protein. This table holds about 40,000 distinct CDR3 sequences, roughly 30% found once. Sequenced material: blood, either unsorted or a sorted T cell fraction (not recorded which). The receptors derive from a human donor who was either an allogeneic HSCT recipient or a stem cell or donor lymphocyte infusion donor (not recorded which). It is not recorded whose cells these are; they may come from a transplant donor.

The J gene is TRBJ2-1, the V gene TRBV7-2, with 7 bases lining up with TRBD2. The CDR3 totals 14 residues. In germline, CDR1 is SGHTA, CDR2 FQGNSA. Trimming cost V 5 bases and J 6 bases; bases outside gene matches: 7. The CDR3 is CASSPSGLINEQFF. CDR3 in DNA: TGTGCCAGCAGCCCCTCGGGACTAATCAATGAGCAGTTCTTC.

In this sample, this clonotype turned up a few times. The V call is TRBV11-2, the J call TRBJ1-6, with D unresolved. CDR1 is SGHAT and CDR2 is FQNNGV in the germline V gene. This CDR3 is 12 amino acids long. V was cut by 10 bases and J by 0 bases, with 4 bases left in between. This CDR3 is CAISSYNSPLHF. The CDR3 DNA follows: TGTGCCATTAGCTCCTATAATTCACCCCTCCACTTT.

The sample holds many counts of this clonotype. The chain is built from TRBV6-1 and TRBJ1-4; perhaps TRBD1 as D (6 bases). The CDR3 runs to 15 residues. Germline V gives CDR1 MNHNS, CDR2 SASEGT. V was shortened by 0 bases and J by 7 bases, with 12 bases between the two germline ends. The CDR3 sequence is CASSEARGGIEKLFF. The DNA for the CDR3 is TGTGCCAGCAGTGAAGCGAGAGGGGGGATTGAAAAACTGTTTTTT.

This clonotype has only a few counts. CDR3 DNA sequence: TGTGCCAGCAGCTTACCAGTGGCTAACTATGGCTACACCTTC. As protein: CASSLPVANYGYTF. The chain couples TRBV7-2 to TRBJ1-2, with no clear D. CDR1 and CDR2 from the germline V gene are SGHTA and FQGNSA. The length of the CDR3 is 14 residues. Trimming removed 2 bases at V and 0 bases at J, with 7 bases between.

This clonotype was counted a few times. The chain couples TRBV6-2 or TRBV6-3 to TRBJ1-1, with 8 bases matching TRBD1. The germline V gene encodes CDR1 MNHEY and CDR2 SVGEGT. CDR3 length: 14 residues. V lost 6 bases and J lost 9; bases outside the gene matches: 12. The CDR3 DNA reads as TGTGCCAGCAGCTACGCCTTCAGGGGGCGTAAAGCTTTCTTT. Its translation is CASSYAFRGRKAFF.

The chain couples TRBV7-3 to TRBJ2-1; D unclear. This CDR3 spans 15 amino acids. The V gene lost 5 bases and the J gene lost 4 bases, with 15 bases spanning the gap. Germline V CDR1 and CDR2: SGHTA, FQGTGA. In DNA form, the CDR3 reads TGTGCCAGCAGCATCACCGTGGATTGGTACAATGAGCAGTTCTTC. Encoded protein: CASSITVDWYNEQFF.